Following are 14 T cell receptor beta chains from one sample sequenced in a study of shared clonotypes between healthy human individuals. TCRdb's table, derived via immunoSEQ multiplex PCR, lists solely in-frame clones and lacks some. This table has about 2 million clones, 90% to 95% appearing once. Material: naive CD4+ T cells sorted from blood. Subset denoted: CD45RA+ positively selected. These receptors were obtained from a man between 18 and 29 years old in good health.

The DNA of the CDR3 is TGTGCCAGCAGTGTTCGGGGACGGGTAAATGAAAAACTGTTTTTT. As protein: CASSVRGRVNEKLFF. V usage is TRBV2 and J usage is TRBJ1-4; maybe TRBD1 (5 bases). The CDR3 runs to 15 residues. Germline-derived CDR1 and CDR2 are SNHLY and FYNNEI. The V end lost 4 bases, the J end lost 5 bases, and 14 bases lay between the germline ends.

The chain employs TRBV18 and TRBJ1-5, with TRBD1 identical over 7 bases. V lost 6 bases and J lost 7; bases outside the gene matches: 6. The length of the CDR3 is 13 residues. Germline CDR1 reads KGHSH; CDR2 reads LQKENI. This chain's CDR3 is CASSQTGNQPQHF. The CDR3 DNA is TGTGCCAGCTCCCAGACAGGGAACCAGCCCCAGCATTTT. Full variable domain (rest looked up from reference TRBV18 and TRBJ1-5): NAGVMQNPRHLVRRRGQEARLRCSPMKGHSHVYWYRQLPEEGLKFMVYLQKENIIDESGMPKERFSAEFPKEGPSILRIQQVVRGDSAAYFCASSQTGNQPQHFGDGTRLSIL.

This sequence joins TRBV5-1 and TRBJ2-7; tentative D call: TRBD2 (5 bases). The V and J ends lost 1 base and 0 bases respectively, with 20 bases between them. The CDR3 contains 18 residues. The germline gives CDR1 SGHRS, CDR2 YFSETQ. The CDR3 DNA reads as TGCGCCAGCAGCTTGACGGGGTTTTATCCCTCAAGCTCCTACGAGCAGTACTTC. Encoded protein: CASSLTGFYPSSSYEQYF.

The chain links TRBV30 to TRBJ2-7, with D possibly matching TRBD2 (6 bases). CDR3 length equals 13 residues. Trimming removed 3 bases from V and 2 bases from J, with 11 bases in between. In germline, CDR1 is GTSNPN, CDR2 SVGIG (reference sequence). The CDR3 DNA reads as TGTGCCTGGAGCCGGCGGGGCCCCTACGAGCAGTACTTC. The encoded protein is CAWSRRGPYEQYF.

The chain links TRBV4-3 to TRBJ1-3; D call uncertain. The CDR3 runs 16 residues. V shed 0 bases and J shed 2 bases, with 11 bases lying between them. The germline CDR1 and CDR2 sequences are LGHNA and YSLEER. CDR3 in DNA: TGCGCCAGCAGCCAAGATGACGGGGAGGCTGGAAACACCATATATTTT. It encodes CASSQDDGEAGNTIYF.

The genes are TRBV2 and TRBJ1-5, with D unclear. CDR1 is SNHLY and CDR2 is FYNNEI in the germline V gene. Trimming shortened V by 5 bases and J by 4 bases, and 9 bases separated the two germline ends. There are 13 residues in the CDR3. The CDR3: CASSPDLNQPQHF. Here the CDR3 DNA reads TGTGCCAGCAGTCCCGATTTAAATCAGCCCCAGCATTTT.

The V call is TRBV2, the J call TRBJ2-5; D is unresolved. The assigned J gene may be wrong: the sequence end matches TRBJ2-7 better. This CDR3 spans 12 amino acids. CDR1 and CDR2 from the germline V gene are SNHLY and FYNNEI. The CDR3 sequence is CASSDDLYEQYF. As DNA, the CDR3 is TGTGCCAGCAGCGATGACTTATACGAGCAGTACTTC.

This clone appeared a single time. The gene calls are TRBV19 and TRBJ1-2, with 11 positions matching TRBD1. The V and J ends lost 8 bases and 4 bases, in that order; junction bases with no gene match: 6. Germline values: CDR1 LNHDA, CDR2 SQIVND (reference sequence). The CDR3 is made up of 14 amino acids. CDR3 DNA sequence: TGTGCCAGTGCGGACAGGGGGCGCGGCTATGGCTACACCTTC. Amino acids: CASADRGRGYGYTF. The variable domain in full, completed from reference TRBV19 and TRBJ1-2, reads DGGITQSPKYLFRKEGQNVTLSCEQNLNHDAMYWYRQDPGQGLRLIYYSQIVNDFQKGDIAEGYSVSREKKESFPLTVTSAQKNPTAFYLCASADRGRGYGYTFGSGTRLTVV.

The CDR3 DNA sequence: TGTGCCAGCTTTAGCGGCTACTCCTACAATGAGCAGTTCTTC. Translation gives CASFSGYSYNEQFF. The chain combines TRBV6-6 with TRBJ2-1, with a possible D match to TRBD2 (6 bases). The CDR3 runs 14 residues. Deletions cut 8 bases from V and 0 bases from J, with 11 bases between. Per the germline V gene, CDR1 is MNHNY and CDR2 is SVGAGI (reference sequence).

The chain joins TRBV10-3 to TRBJ2-7; 8 nucleotides match TRBD1. V shed 10 bases, J shed 6 bases, and the junction held 8 bases outside the gene matches. This CDR3 has 12 amino acids. Germline CDR1 ENHRY, CDR2 SYGVKD. This CDR3 reads CATETGAGEQYF. As DNA, the CDR3 is TGTGCCACTGAGACAGGGGCCGGCGAGCAGTACTTC.

The chain carries TRBV27 and TRBJ1-2, with a possible D match to TRBD1 (6 bases). Germline CDR1 MNHEY, CDR2 SMNVEV (reference sequence). Deletions cut 6 bases from V and 6 bases from J, with 17 bases between. The CDR3 loop spans 14 amino acids. The CDR3 DNA is TGTGCCAGCAGATTTTACCGGGGGGGCGATGGCTACACCTTC. Amino acid sequence: CASRFYRGGDGYTF.

The rearrangement uses TRBV10-3 and TRBJ1-2; D possibly corresponds to TRBD1 (5 bases). Germline V gene sequence: CDR1 ENHRY, CDR2 SYGVKD. The CDR3 spans 13 residues. V gave up 2 bases and J gave up 8 bases, with 12 bases separating them. This CDR3 reads CAISEQGVRGYTF. The CDR3, as DNA: TGTGCCATCAGTGAGCAGGGAGTGCGAGGCTACACCTTC.

The gene calls are TRBV9 and TRBJ1-6; D may be TRBD1 (6 bases). V was trimmed by 4 bases and J by 0 bases, leaving 29 bases between them. Per germline, CDR1 SGDLS and CDR2 YYNGEE. This CDR3 is 22 amino acids long. CDR3 sequence (DNA): TGTGCCAGCAGCCCCTTATTGCAGGGGCGAGAGTACAGAGGCTCCTATAATTCACCCCTCCACTTT. Translating gives CASSPLLQGREYRGSYNSPLHF. Supplemented by reference TRBV9 and TRBJ1-6, the full variable domain reads DSGVTQTPKHLITATGQRVTLRCSPRSGDLSVYWYQQSLDQGLQFLIQYYNGEERAKGNILERFSAQQFPDLHSELNLSSLELGDSALYFCASSPLLQGREYRGSYNSPLHFGNGTRLTVT.

J is TRBJ2-7 and V is TRBV5-1, with a possible D match to TRBD1 (5 bases). The CDR3 spans 16 residues. The V end was cut by 0 bases, the J end by 3 bases, with 16 bases between. Germline CDR1 reads SGHRS; CDR2 reads YFSETQ. The CDR3 protein is CASSLGGATPVYEQYF. In DNA, the CDR3 is TGCGCCAGCAGCTTGGGTGGGGCGACACCCGTCTACGAGCAGTACTTC.